Reported below is one TCR beta chain. Its antigen is still unknown. The data stem from a study of response to subunit inactivated influenza vaccine. Study results and caveats: Few additional T cells are recruited per seasonal influenza vaccination, authors suggested.

From the RT-PCR reads, TCRdb called clonotypes with MiXCR, one entry per CDR3 protein. The table has about 520,000 distinct CDR3 sequences, about 25% seen once; the top ten hold approximately 2%. Trimming removed 8 bases at V and 5 bases at J, with 16 bases between. The germline V gene has CDR1 SQVTM and CDR2 ANQGSEA. This CDR3 contains 13 residues. Here the sequenced sample was CD4+ T cells sorted from PBMCs, taken approximately 5 days after vaccination. The chain is built from TRBV29-1 and TRBJ1-5; D perhaps matches TRBD1 (5 bases). This clonotype was sampled from a man aged 45-65 years who received an inactivated influenza vaccine. For the CDR3, the DNA is TGCAGCTTTTCGCAGGGAGAGGATCAGCCCCAGCATTTT. As protein: CSFSQGEDQPQHF.